A selection of T cell receptor beta chains follows, all from one sample in a study of metastatic and nonmetastatic thyroid tumors. TCRdb redid the clone calls on the PCR reads using MiXCR. The sample yields roughly 6,400 clones, approximately 34% seen once. Source material: tumor tissue. All receptors derive from a female donor with papillary thyroid cancer or a benign thyroid nodule (not recorded which). Some clones in this sample may be carry-over from other donors' samples. CDR3s include the opening cysteine and the closing phenylalanine or tryptophan. The D gene is left open where the match is weak. The size field is filled for only some rows; it gives once, few, many or a size class.

TRBD2	TRBJ2-2	TRBV27	medium-sized	CASSHLAGGLGTGELFF	TGTGCCAGCAGTCACCTAGCGGGAGGGCTCGGTACCGGGGAGCTGTTTTTT
TRBD2	TRBJ2-5	TRBV2	NA	CASSEDYGGRAGYRETQYF	TGTGCCAGCAGTGAAGACTATGGCGGGAGGGCCGGGTATCGAGAGACCCAGTACTTC
NA	TRBJ1-2	TRBV20-1	NA	CSARDGTGGYTF	TGCAGTGCTAGAGATGGAACGGGGGGCTACACCTTC
NA	TRBJ1-6	TRBV2	NA	CASSTGGFDNSPLHF	TGTGCCAGCAGTACGGGGGGCTTCGACAATTCACCCCTCCACTTT
TRBD1	TRBJ2-1	TRBV20-1	NA	CSASSPQGVYNEQFF	TGCAGTGCTAGCAGTCCCCAGGGGGTTTACAATGAGCAGTTCTTC
TRBD1	TRBJ2-2	TRBV11-2	NA	CASSPGTGFGTGELFF	TGTGCCAGCAGCCCCGGGACAGGATTTGGTACCGGGGAGCTGTTTTTT
NA	TRBJ2-7	TRBV11-3	medium-sized	CASSPPGLEDSYEQYF	TGTGCCAGCAGCCCCCCCGGGTTAGAAGACTCCTACGAGCAGTACTTC
TRBD2	TRBJ2-2	TRBV7-2	many	CASSFSIAGATSGELFF	TGTGCCAGCAGCTTCTCTATAGCGGGAGCCACGTCCGGGGAGCTGTTTTTT
TRBD2	TRBJ2-1	TRBV18	NA	CASSPLAGGRDEQFF	TGTGCCAGCTCACCACTAGCGGGAGGGAGAGATGAGCAGTTCTTC
TRBD1	TRBJ1-2	TRBV9	NA	CASSVPGTGGVNYGYTF	TGTGCCAGCAGCGTACCCGGGACAGGGGGCGTCAACTATGGCTACACCTTC
NA	TRBJ2-1	TRBV20-1	NA	CSASLSVSYNEQFF	TGCAGTGCTAGTTTGTCGGTGTCCTACAATGAGCAGTTCTTC
TRBD1	TRBJ2-1	TRBV6-5	few	CASSYSKGTVNNEQFF	TGTGCCAGCAGTTACTCGAAGGGGACAGTCAACAATGAGCAGTTCTTC
TRBD2	TRBJ2-5	TRBV18	NA	CASSHTSGRGSETQYF	TGTGCCAGCTCACATACTAGCGGGAGAGGCTCCGAGACCCAGTACTTC
NA	TRBJ2-5	TRBV10-2	NA	CASSESTRGRETQYF	TGCGCCAGCAGTGAGTCGACGAGAGGGAGGGAGACCCAGTACTTC
NA	TRBJ1-5	TRBV27	medium-sized	CASGAGNQPQHF	TGTGCCAGCGGGGCAGGTAATCAGCCCCAGCATTTT
NA	TRBJ2-2	TRBV5-1	NA	CASSLVVGTNTGELFF	TGCGCCAGCAGCTTGGTCGTCGGGACGAACACCGGGGAGCTGTTTTTT
NA	TRBJ2-3	TRBV7-2	NA	CASSLATSSTDTQYF	TGTGCCAGCAGCTTAGCCACTAGCAGCACAGATACGCAGTATTTT
TRBD2	TRBJ2-1	TRBV6-2/TRBV6-3	few	CASSHGLAISSYNEQFF	TGTGCCAGCAGTCACGGACTAGCGATCAGCTCCTACAATGAGCAGTTCTTC
NA	TRBJ1-2	TRBV6-2/TRBV6-3	medium-sized	CASSLGDYGYTF	TGTGCCAGCAGCCTGGGGGACTATGGCTACACCTTC